The 10 T cell receptor beta chains reported below all come from one sample, sequenced in a study of blood T cell repertoires in COVID-19. TCRdb's copy holds only in-frame clones and misses some; the assay was immunoSEQ multiplex PCR. The table lists tens of thousands of clones, around 76% of them singletons, with approximately 5.1% in the top ten. Sequencing was carried out using peripheral blood. These receptor sequences come from a human donor in a cohort sampled during active COVID-19.

The chain joins TRBV5-4 to TRBJ2-5, with 9 bases matching TRBD2. V shed 4 bases, J shed 6 bases, and the junction held 10 bases outside the gene matches. This CDR3 is 15 amino acids long. Germline CDR1 and CDR2: SGHNT and YYREEE (reference sequence). This CDR3 reads CASSGDTSGLKTQYF. The CDR3 nucleotides read TGTGCCAGCAGCGGTGATACTAGCGGGTTGAAGACCCAGTACTTC.

This clone was seen once. The rearrangement links TRBV6-5 to TRBJ1-2, with 8 bases that match TRBD1. The J segment lost 8 bases and the V segment lost 6 bases, leaving 14 bases of the junction unmatched. The germline V gene encodes CDR1 MNHEY and CDR2 SVGAGI. This CDR3 contains 15 residues. The CDR3 nucleotides read TGTGCCAGCAGAGATACAGGGGGGGTCTTGCGAGGCTACACCTTC. It codes for CASRDTGGVLRGYTF.

The genes are TRBV25-1 and TRBJ1-2; TRBD1 might be the D (6 bases). CDR3 size: 14 residues. The germline CDR1 and CDR2 sequences are MGHDK and SYGVNS. Between the trimmed V and J ends, which lost 2 bases and 4 bases, there was a span of 11 bases. CDR3 protein: CASSENRAGYGYTF. CDR3 DNA sequence: TGTGCCAGCAGTGAAAACAGGGCAGGCTATGGCTACACCTTC.

The chain uses TRBV9 and TRBJ1-2, with unresolved D. Germline V gene lookup returns CDR1 SGDLS and CDR2 YYNGEE. Trimming shortened V by 3 bases and J by 7 bases, and 10 bases separated the two germline ends. The length of the CDR3 is 12 residues. CDR3 sequence (DNA): TGTGCCAGCAGCGACGGAGACGGTGGCTACACCTTC. Protein: CASSDGDGGYTF.

The CDR3 region is CASSSVLARGFRETQYF. Here the CDR3 DNA reads TGTGCCAGCAGTTCCGTCTTGGCCAGGGGGTTCAGAGAGACCCAGTACTTC. J is TRBJ2-5 and V is TRBV28; 7 nucleotides match TRBD1. Trimming at V came to 4 bases and at J to 4 bases, leaving 15 bases not matched to a gene. This CDR3 has 17 amino acids. Germline lookup yields CDR1 MDHEN and CDR2 SYDVKM. The complete variable domain, with remaining parts taken from reference TRBV28 and TRBJ2-5, reads DVKVTQSSRYLVKRTGEKVFLECVQDMDHENMFWYRQDPGLGLRLIYFSYDVKMKEKGDIPEGYSVSREKKERFSLILESASTNQTSMYLCASSSVLARGFRETQYFGPGTRLLVL.

The V call is TRBV5-6, the J call TRBJ2-7, with a possible D match to TRBD2 (5 bases). Per the germline V gene, CDR1 is SGHDT and CDR2 is YYEEEE. The CDR3 contains 13 residues. V lost 0 bases, J lost 7 bases, and 11 bases lay in between. The CDR3 DNA follows: TGTGCCAGCAGCTTGGCCGGGCCGGGGGAGCAGTACTTC. It yields the protein CASSLAGPGEQYF.

The rearrangement links TRBV11-2 to TRBJ2-6, with D possibly matching TRBD1 (5 bases). The V gene's germline CDR1 is SGHAT and CDR2 FQNNGV. This CDR3 region has 17 residues. V dropped 1 base and J dropped 0 bases, with 10 bases sitting between them. CDR3 nucleotide sequence: TGTGCCAGCAGCTTAGCTCGACAGAGCTCTGGGGCCAACGTCCTGACTTTC. Protein product: CASSLARQSSGANVLTF.

J is TRBJ2-4 and V is TRBV28; the D gene is possibly TRBD2 (7 bases). Germline V lookup: CDR1 MDHEN, CDR2 SYDVKM. V was trimmed by 6 bases and J by 7 bases, leaving 19 bases between them. The CDR3 is made up of 15 amino acids. The CDR3 reads CASSSGGSRSNIQYF. Written as DNA, the CDR3 is TGTGCCAGCAGCTCGGGGGGCTCACGATCGAACATTCAGTACTTC.

The chain is built from TRBV6-5 and TRBJ1-4; D is ambiguous. The CDR3 consists of 14 residues. Germline V gives CDR1 MNHEY, CDR2 SVGAGI. V was pared by 6 bases and J by 6 bases, with 14 bases between. CDR3 protein: CASSDIGGDEKLFF. The CDR3 DNA is TGTGCCAGCAGCGACATTGGCGGGGATGAAAAACTGTTTTTT.

The DNA of the CDR3 is TGTGCCACCAGTGATTCGGGGACACGGGATCCCTACGAGCAGTACTTC. Amino acids: CATSDSGTRDPYEQYF. This sequence joins TRBV24-1 and TRBJ2-7; D perhaps matches TRBD1 (6 bases). This CDR3 is 16 amino acids long. Germline V gene lookup returns CDR1 KGHDR and CDR2 SFDVKD. Trimming took 2 bases from V and 2 from J, leaving 15 bases between them.